These T cell receptor beta chains were read from a single sample in a study of sequential checkpoint blockade in melanoma. The protocol was immunoSEQ multiplex PCR, while the TCRdb copy is restricted to in-frame clones and leaves out a portion. The sample holds 15,000 to 20,000 clones, over 75% seen once. The starting material was CD8+ T cells sorted from blood (inferred from file names), obtained from a patient given nivolumab and ipilimumab in sequence. These receptors were collected from a human donor with melanoma. CDR3s leave out the opening cysteine and the closing phenylalanine or tryptophan.

V: TRBV2
J: TRBJ2-7
CDR3: ASSEVKGASYEQY

V: TRBV4-1
J: TRBJ2-7
CDR3: ASSQVGTATYEQY

V: TRBV27
J: TRBJ2-1
CDR3: ASQPGVTYNEQF

V: TRBV10-3
J: TRBJ2-2
CDR3: AISESITNTGELF

V: TRBV7-9
J: TRBJ2-1
CDR3: ASSLSEESNNEQF

V: TRBV4-1
J: TRBJ1-4
CDR3: ASSQDGLRNEKLF

V: TRBV7-9
J: TRBJ1-1
CDR3: ASSSLMSEAF

V: TRBV27
J: TRBJ2-1
CDR3: ASSFLEEIDNEQF

V: TRBV7-8
J: TRBJ1-1
CDR3: ASSLGGPEAF

V: TRBV6-1
J: TRBJ2-7
CDR3: ASSPHAGAYEQY

V: TRBV4-2
J: TRBJ2-6
CDR3: ASSQQGQGEGANVLT

V: TRBV4-1
J: TRBJ2-7
CDR3: ASSQDAGGLYEQY

V: TRBV6-5
J: TRBJ1-1
CDR3: ASSYSQNTEAF

V: TRBV6-1
J: TRBJ2-5
CDR3: ASSEVEWPETQY

V: TRBV7-8
J: TRBJ2-7
CDR3: ASSLARGAYYEQY

V: TRBV11-2
J: TRBJ1-5
CDR3: ASSSSLREVDQPQH

V: TRBV19
J: TRBJ1-1
CDR3: ASSIDRQAWGTEAF

V: TRBV7-3
J: TRBJ2-7
CDR3: ASSFGPSGTYEQY

V: TRBV9
J: TRBJ2-1
CDR3: ASSANTGLEGNEQF

V: TRBV5-1
J: TRBJ2-5
CDR3: ASSLDGPLMAQY

V: TRBV4-3
J: TRBJ2-1
CDR3: ASSPNLAVYNEQF

V: TRBV5-1
J: TRBJ2-7
CDR3: ASNRVPYEQY

V: TRBV6-1
J: TRBJ2-5
CDR3: ASRAGTSGGETQY

V: TRBV5-1
J: TRBJ2-3
CDR3: ASAGGTSTDTQY

V: TRBV14
J: TRBJ2-5
CDR3: ASSQNGLAGVRETQY

V: TRBV11-2
J: TRBJ2-7
CDR3: ASSLGGSYEQY

V: TRBV9
J: TRBJ2-2
CDR3: ASSVAKTGSNTGELF

V: TRBV25-1
J: TRBJ2-7
CDR3: ASSEWTRTYEQY

V: TRBV7-8
J: TRBJ1-1
CDR3: ASSLVGRGDTEAF

V: TRBV5-1
J: TRBJ2-3
CDR3: ASSLVGGATDTQY

V: TRBV9
J: TRBJ2-5
CDR3: ASSPRPGTGKETQY

V: TRBV7-2
J: TRBJ2-3
CDR3: ASSLDEDTQY

V: TRBV5-1
J: TRBJ2-1
CDR3: ASSLDSRSTYNEQF

V: TRBV13
J: TRBJ2-5
CDR3: ASSLGARGRQETQY

V: TRBV15
J: TRBJ1-2
CDR3: ATSRHFNLEYGYT

V: TRBV27
J: TRBJ2-3
CDR3: ASSLSVLAASTDTQY

V: TRBV6-5
J: TRBJ2-7
CDR3: ASSYGGAGEQY

V: TRBV6-6
J: TRBJ2-7
CDR3: ATGSSYEQY

V: TRBV6-1
J: TRBJ2-1
CDR3: ASSEASGGLYNEQF

V: TRBV25-1
J: TRBJ1-5
CDR3: ASSGQGGREPQH

V: TRBV4-2
J: TRBJ2-5
CDR3: ASSQDIGQGGETQY

V: TRBV5-6
J: TRBJ2-7
CDR3: ASSSGQGYEQY

V: TRBV19
J: TRBJ1-5
CDR3: ASSIWGTGLNQPQH

V: TRBV5-6
J: TRBJ1-1
CDR3: ASSPGRGEEAF

V: TRBV5-5
J: TRBJ2-7
CDR3: ASRGLLDKQY

V: TRBV10-1
J: TRBJ2-2
CDR3: ASSGTVSGMDTGELF

V: TRBV6-1
J: TRBJ1-5
CDR3: ASSETGWNQPQH